These 25 T cell receptor beta chains originate from one sample sequenced in a study of shared clonotypes between healthy human individuals. Sequencing used immunoSEQ multiplex PCR; TCRdb keeps in-frame clones, though not all of them. The table includes roughly 500,000 clones, about 84% detected once. Material for sequencing was PBMCs. These receptors originate from a middle-aged woman in good health. Some clones in this sample may be carry-over from other donors' samples.

The genes are TRBV9 and TRBJ2-2; D is possibly TRBD1 (6 bases). V was pared by 6 bases and J by 2 bases, with 11 bases between. The germline gives CDR1 SGDLS, CDR2 YYNGEE. There are 14 residues in the CDR3. The CDR3 DNA reads TGTGCCAGCACCGGCAGGGGAAACACCGGGGAGCTGTTTTTT. It specifies CASTGRGNTGELFF.

Only a few counts were recorded for this clone. The chain is built from TRBV11-2 and TRBJ2-5; 10 bases line up with TRBD2. After removal of 1 base from V and 5 bases from J, the junction contained 13 bases not matched to a gene. In germline, CDR1 is SGHAT, CDR2 FQNNGV. This CDR3 has 18 amino acids. CDR3 amino acids: CASSLGLAGVGEVETQYF. In nucleotides, the CDR3 is TGTGCCAGCAGCTTAGGGCTAGCGGGAGTGGGGGAGGTGGAGACCCAGTACTTC.

The chain combines TRBV29-1 with TRBJ2-5, with D hard to call. The CDR3 contains 13 residues. Germline V gene lookup returns CDR1 SQVTM and CDR2 ANQGSEA. Trimming took 0 bases from V and 8 from J, leaving 13 bases between them. CDR3 region: CSVEDPSLRTQYF. In DNA, the CDR3 is TGCAGCGTTGAAGATCCGTCCTTACGAACCCAGTACTTC.

This clone was recorded many times. The rearrangement links TRBV1 to TRBJ2-2; TRBD2 was called by the table and not checked on the DNA. TRBV1 is listed as a pseudogene. The CDR3 loop spans 20 amino acids. CDR3 DNA sequence: TGCACCAGCAGCCAAGATCGGGAGCTAGCGGGGTCCCCGGACACCGGGGAGCTGTTTTTT. It is translated as CTSSQDRELAGSPDTGELFF.

The chain recombines TRBV27 with TRBJ2-6; D is perhaps TRBD1 (5 bases). From germline, CDR1 is MNHEY and CDR2 SMNVEV (reference sequence). V was cut by 1 base and J by 0 bases, with 13 bases left in between. This CDR3 comprises 18 residues. CDR3 loop: CASSLWGRSPSGANVLTF. The CDR3 DNA is TGTGCCAGCAGTTTATGGGGCAGGTCCCCCTCTGGGGCCAACGTCCTGACTTTC. The complete variable domain, with remaining parts taken from reference TRBV27 and TRBJ2-6, reads EAQVTQNPRYLITVTGKKLTVTCSQNMNHEYMSWYRQDPGLGLRQIYYSMNVEVTDKGDVPEGYKVSRKEKRNFPLILESPSPNQTSLYFCASSLWGRSPSGANVLTFGAGSRLTVL.

The J gene is TRBJ1-2, the V gene TRBV14; TRBD1 agrees at 7 bases. J gave up 8 bases and V 2 bases, and 2 bases lay outside the gene matches. CDR1 SGHDN and CDR2 FVKESK come from the germline V gene. The CDR3 covers 12 residues. CDR3 sequence (DNA): TGTGCCAGCAGCCAAAACAGGGGAGGCTACACCTTC. This translates into CASSQNRGGYTF.

This sequence joins TRBV30 and TRBJ2-3; 12 bases fit TRBD2. V trimming: 2 bases; J trimming: 0 bases; junction bases outside the gene matches: 6. The germline V gene encodes CDR1 GTSNPN and CDR2 SVGIG (reference sequence). CDR3 length equals 17 residues. The CDR3 reads CAWSSPGLAGSTDTQYF. The CDR3 DNA sequence: TGTGCCTGGAGTTCGCCGGGACTAGCGGGCAGCACAGATACGCAGTATTTT.

CDR3 sequence reads: CASSEKNYGYTF. Written as DNA, the CDR3 is TGTGCCAGCAGCGAAAAGAACTATGGCTACACCTTC. The chain carries TRBV5-6 and TRBJ1-2, with D unclear. Trimming pared 4 bases from V and 2 bases from J, leaving 6 bases between. The CDR3 loop spans 12 amino acids. Germline lookup yields CDR1 SGHDT and CDR2 YYEEEE. Full variable domain (remainder filled in from reference TRBV5-6 and TRBJ1-2): DAGVTQSPTHLIKTRGQQVTLRCSPKSGHDTVSWYQQALGQGPQFIFQYYEEEERQRGNFPDRFSGHQFPNYSSELNVNALLLGDSALYLCASSEKNYGYTFGSGTRLTVV.

V is TRBV30 and J is TRBJ1-4; a weak D match, TRBD1 (5 bases). Germline V lookup: CDR1 GTSNPN, CDR2 SVGIG (reference sequence). There are 13 residues in the CDR3. The ends were cut back, 3 bases at V and 8 bases at J, with 13 bases in the middle. This CDR3 is CAWRPGRDEKLFF. The CDR3, as DNA: TGTGCCTGGAGACCGGGAAGGGACGAAAAACTGTTTTTT.

The CDR3 coding sequence is TGTGCCAGCAGCCCGACAGGGGCTGGGGAGACCCAGTACTTC. As protein: CASSPTGAGETQYF. The genes are TRBV7-3 and TRBJ2-5, with 8 bases identical to TRBD1. The CDR3 extends over 14 amino acids. Germline-derived CDR1 and CDR2 are SGHTA and FQGTGA. V gave up 5 bases and J gave up 5 bases; unmatched junction bases: 7. The full variable domain, rest sourced from reference TRBV7-3 and TRBJ2-5, is GAGVSQTPSNKVTEKGKYVELRCDPISGHTALYWYRQSLGQGPEFLIYFQGTGAADDSGLPNDRFFAVRPEGSVSTLKIQRTERGDSAVYLCASSPTGAGETQYFGPGTRLLVL.

The chain has TRBV4-1 and TRBJ2-5; D tentatively fits TRBD1 or TRBD2 (5 bases each). The V gene's germline CDR1 is MGHRA and CDR2 YSYEKL. This CDR3 is 16 amino acids long. V was pared by 3 bases and J by 2 bases, with 16 bases between. The CDR3 region is CASSQNRDANQETQYF. The CDR3 nucleotides read TGCGCCAGCAGCCAGAACCGGGACGCCAATCAAGAGACCCAGTACTTC.

The rearrangement links TRBV5-6 to TRBJ1-2, with 7 nucleotides matching TRBD1. V dropped 3 bases and J dropped 4; count of bases not matched to a gene: 6. CDR3 length: 14 amino acids. Germline CDR1 reads SGHDT; CDR2 reads YYEEEE. This CDR3 is CASSSIPGGYGYTF. The CDR3 coding sequence is TGTGCCAGCAGCTCAATTCCAGGGGGCTATGGCTACACCTTC. Complete variable domain (other parts from reference TRBV5-6 and TRBJ1-2): DAGVTQSPTHLIKTRGQQVTLRCSPKSGHDTVSWYQQALGQGPQFIFQYYEEEERQRGNFPDRFSGHQFPNYSSELNVNALLLGDSALYLCASSSIPGGYGYTFGSGTRLTVV.

The chain joins TRBV19 to TRBJ2-7; D ambiguous. This CDR3 is built from 14 residues. V was cut by 3 bases and J by 2 bases, with 11 bases left in between. CDR1 is LNHDA, CDR2 SQIVND, per germline (reference sequence). The CDR3 loop reads CASSMLTRTYEQYF. For the CDR3, the DNA is TGTGCCAGTAGTATGTTGACTCGTACCTACGAGCAGTACTTC.

The chain carries TRBV7-3 and TRBJ2-7; 10 nucleotides agree with TRBD2. The CDR3 totals 14 residues. The germline V gene has CDR1 SGHTA and CDR2 FQGTGA. The trim removed 5 bases at V and 5 bases at J, leaving 6 bases unmatched. The CDR3 sequence is CASSLAGANNEQYF. DNA of the CDR3: TGTGCCAGCAGCCTAGCGGGAGCTAATAACGAGCAGTACTTC.

In regard to this clone: A far larger clone is off by one base, so a read error is likely. The V and J genes are TRBV7-9 and TRBJ1-1; D is undetermined. The CDR3 has 14 residues. Germline lookup yields CDR1 SEHNR and CDR2 FQNEAQ (reference sequence). Trimming removed 0 bases from V and 3 bases from J, with 8 bases in between. Here the CDR3 reads CASSLACSHTEAFF. Here the CDR3 DNA reads TGTGCCAGCAGCTTAGCGTGCAGCCACACTGAAGCTTTCTTT.

This clone appeared a single time. Given a far larger clone just one base away, this is likely a sequencing read error. The chain recombines TRBV6-4 with TRBJ2-3; weak D call: TRBD1 (5 bases). Germline V gene sequence: CDR1 MRHNA, CDR2 SNTAGT. This CDR3 has 13 residues. Trimming left V 4 bases short and J 2 bases short, with 7 bases between. CDR3 in amino acids: CASSGRATDTQYF. CDR3 DNA: TGTGCCAGCAGTGGCAGGGCCACAGATACGCAGTATTTT.

V and J are TRBV7-2 and TRBJ1-2; 7 bases fit TRBD1. The CDR3 is 15 amino acids. The germline V gene encodes CDR1 SGHTA and CDR2 FQGNSA. The trim removed 5 bases at V and 4 bases at J, leaving 10 bases unmatched. The CDR3 region is CASSTQTGTAYGYTF. CDR3 nucleotides: TGTGCCAGCAGCACCCAGACAGGGACGGCCTATGGCTACACCTTC.

Remarks on this clone: A far bigger clonotype differs at one base, so this is likely a read error. This chain uses TRBV28 with TRBJ2-2; perhaps D is TRBD1 or TRBD2 (6 bases each). CDR3 size: 15 residues. Per germline, CDR1 MDHEN and CDR2 SYDVKM. The CDR3 DNA reads as TGTGCCAGCAGTAGGAGGGACACCGACACCTGGGAGCTGTTTTTT. Residues: CASSRRDTDTWELFF.

The chain is built from TRBV15 and TRBJ2-4, with a tentative D call TRBD1 (5 bases). This CDR3 comprises 14 residues. Trimming removed 5 bases at V and 8 bases at J, with 16 bases between. Germline loops: CDR1 LNHNV, CDR2 YYDKDF (reference sequence). The CDR3 DNA follows: TGTGCCACCAGCTGGGGCTTAGGGGTGGACATTCAGTACTTC. This codes for CATSWGLGVDIQYF.

The V and J genes are TRBV7-2 and TRBJ2-2; D remains unclear. The CDR3 extends over 15 amino acids. The V end lost 3 bases, the J end lost 6 bases, and 14 bases lay between the germline ends. Per germline, CDR1 SGHTA and CDR2 FQGNSA. CDR3 loop: CASSFRYTLSGELFF. The CDR3 bases are TGTGCCAGCAGCTTTCGCTATACCTTATCCGGGGAGCTGTTTTTT.

This chain links TRBV4-3 with TRBJ1-3; D remains unclear. The CDR3 runs 14 residues. Germline CDR1 LGHNA, CDR2 YSLEER. Trimming left V 3 bases short and J 0 bases short, with 6 bases between. DNA for the CDR3: TGCGCCAGCAGCCAGACCGCCTCTGGAAACACCATATATTTT. This encodes CASSQTASGNTIYF.

Remarks on this clone: A far larger clone is one base from this, pointing to a likely read error. This sample also contains other DNA sequences that code for the same CDR3. V gene TRBV29-1 combines with J gene TRBJ1-1, with 11 bases that match TRBD1. J gave up 5 bases and V 3 bases, and 8 bases lay outside the gene matches. This CDR3 spans 15 amino acids. CDR1 and CDR2 from the germline V gene are SQVTM and ANQGSEA. The CDR3 loop reads CSVEGPGTGGTEAFF. The CDR3 region has the DNA TGCAGCGTTGAGGGACCCGGGACAGGGGGTACTGAAGCTTTCTTT.

In regard to this clone: Since a far larger clone is one base different, this is likely a read error. The J gene is TRBJ2-7, the V gene TRBV6-1; D may be TRBD2 (7 bases). This CDR3 spans 15 amino acids. Germline V gene sequence: CDR1 MNHNS, CDR2 SASEGT. CDR3 sequence: CASSPRRGASCEQYF. The CDR3 DNA reads as TGTGCCAGCAGTCCTCGACGGGGGGCCTCCTGCGAGCAGTACTTC.

The table lists this clone with a count of one. The CDR3 DNA follows: TGCGCCAGCAGCCAGACCGACACCAGGGCAAATACGCAGTATTTT. It codes for CASSQTDTRANTQYF. V gene TRBV4-1 combines with J gene TRBJ2-3; TRBD1 might be the D (5 bases). This CDR3 has 15 amino acids. Germline V gene data show CDR1 as MGHRA and CDR2 as YSYEKL. The V end was cut by 3 bases, the J end by 7 bases, with 17 bases between.

Note on this clone: A read error likely explains this, since a far larger clone differs by one base. At the DNA level, this CDR3 is encoded by other sequences in the same sample as well. J is TRBJ2-5 and V is TRBV4-2; D is possibly TRBD2 (5 bases). This CDR3 region has 16 residues. Germline assignment: CDR1 LGHNA and CDR2 YNFKEQ. The CDR3 here is CASSQDDLEGVETQYF. In DNA, the CDR3 is TGTGCTAGCAGCCAAGATGACCTAGAGGGTGTGGAGACCCAGTACTTC.